This T cell receptor (beta chain) was retrieved from a study of cytomegalovirus exposure and HLA in healthy donors. General observations from the study: Later analysis suggested links between common viral pathogens and several top significant clusters. A prior analysis recorded that most TCR beta V segments were productive about 90% or about 30% of the time. Sequencing probably produced one cluster of sequence variants that were highly shared. A later analysis reportedly found that, within productive TCRs, an Asian-associated ancestry cluster had fewer N-insertions than the mean observed across the roughly 630 donors.

As for this clone: Its antigen is still unknown.

There are 14 residues in the CDR3. V gave up 0 bases and J gave up 4 bases, with 9 bases separating them. Looked up from germline, CDR1 is KGHSH and CDR2 is LQKENI. PCR used 60 Vbeta primers and 13 Jbeta primers. TCRdb keeps only in-frame clones here, not all; method: immunoSEQ multiplex PCR. Of over 110,000 clones listed, 73% are singletons. V gene TRBV18 combines with J gene TRBJ1-2; D is perhaps TRBD1 (6 bases). The receptor was isolated from a woman in her forties in good health and CMV-seronegative. Material for sequencing was PBMCs. CDR3 sequence: CASSPPGAGYGYTF. CDR3 bases: TGTGCCAGCTCACCACCGGGGGCCGGCTATGGCTACACCTTC.